This T cell receptor beta chain was recorded in a study of cytomegalovirus exposure and HLA in healthy donors. Study observations and caveats: Sequencing probably produced one cluster of sequence variants that were highly shared.

Turning to this clone: No antigen is known for it. Compared with germline, one end of the junction differs, possibly owing to a read error.

Per germline, CDR1 SEHNR and CDR2 FQNEAQ (reference sequence). The CDR3 has 10 residues. Use of 60 Vbeta and 13 Jbeta primers characterized the PCR. Measured with immunoSEQ multiplex PCR; TCRdb has only the in-frame clones, and not every one. The sample holds 200,000 or so clones; roughly 80% are singletons and the top ten take approximately 0.36%. V usage is TRBV7-9 and J usage is TRBJ1-5, with unresolved D. Sequencing was carried out using PBMCs. This TCR came from a male donor in good health and CMV-seropositive. The CDR3 region has the DNA TGTTCCAGCAGCGGAGAGACCCAGCATTTT. Protein product: CSSSGETQHF.